The table lists the clone carrying this TCR beta chain with a few counts. Its target is not known. These data are taken from a study of blood T cells in healthy people across ages. The study's findings and limits: Unsorted PBMCs blocked a conclusive comparison of naive and antigen-experienced cells.

The second PCR ran about 6 to 11 cycles with a sample-barcoded 5' primer and J-beta primers. TCRdb reprocessed the 5' RACE reads via MiXCR and lists one record per CDR3 protein. Of fewer than 900,000 distinct CDR3 sequences listed, 30% to 45% were seen once; the top ten hold about an eighth. In germline, CDR1 is SGDLS, CDR2 YYNGEE. The V end lost 0 bases, the J end lost 5 bases, and 12 bases lay between the germline ends. There are 15 residues in the CDR3. The sequenced sample was blood. V gene TRBV9 combines with J gene TRBJ2-1, with a possible D match to TRBD1 (5 bases). The clonotype comes from a young man in good health. The CDR3 is CASSVAQGFNNEQFF. CDR3 nucleotides: TGTGCCAGCAGCGTAGCCCAGGGATTCAACAATGAGCAGTTCTTC.